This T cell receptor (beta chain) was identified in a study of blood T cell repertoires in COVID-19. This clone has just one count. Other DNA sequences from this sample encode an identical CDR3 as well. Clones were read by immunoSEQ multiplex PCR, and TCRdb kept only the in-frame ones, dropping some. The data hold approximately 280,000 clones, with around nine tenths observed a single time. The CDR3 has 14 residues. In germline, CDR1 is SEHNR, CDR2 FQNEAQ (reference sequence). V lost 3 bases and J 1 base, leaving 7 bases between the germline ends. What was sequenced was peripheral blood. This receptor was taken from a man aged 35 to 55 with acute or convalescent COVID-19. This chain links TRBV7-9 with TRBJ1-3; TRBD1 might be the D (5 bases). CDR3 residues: CASSLGLSGNTIYF. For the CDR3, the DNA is TGTGCCAGCAGCTTGGGGCTATCTGGAAACACCATATATTTT.